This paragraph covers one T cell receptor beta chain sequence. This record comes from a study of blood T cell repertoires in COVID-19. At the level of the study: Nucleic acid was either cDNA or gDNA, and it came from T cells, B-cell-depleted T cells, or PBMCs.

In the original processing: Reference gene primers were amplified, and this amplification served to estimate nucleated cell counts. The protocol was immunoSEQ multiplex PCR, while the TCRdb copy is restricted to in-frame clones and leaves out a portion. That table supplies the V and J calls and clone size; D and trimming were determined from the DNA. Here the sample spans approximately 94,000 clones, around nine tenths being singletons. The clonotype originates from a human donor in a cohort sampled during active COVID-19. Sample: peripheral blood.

The CDR3: CAIRANRDRVPSFSGNTIYF. The CDR3 coding sequence is TGTGCCATCAGAGCGAACCGGGACAGGGTCCCCTCCTTCTCTGGAAACACCATATATTTT. This rearrangement joins TRBV10-3 to TRBJ1-3, with 9 bases lining up with TRBD1. The V gene's germline CDR1 is ENHRY and CDR2 SYGVKD. The CDR3 extends over 20 amino acids. Germline trimming cut 6 bases from V and 0 bases from J; bases unmatched to any gene: 18.